The 28 T cell receptor beta chains below all came from one sample that was sequenced in a study of T cells in Graves' hyperthyroidism and ophthalmopathy. It was RNA transcripts that yielded the amplified TCR beta CDR3 regions. Carried out on the TCR CDR3, a first-round RT-PCR used the HTBI primer set. TCRdb reprocessed the multiplex PCR reads via MiXCR and lists one record per CDR3 protein. The top ten clones hold 40% to 65% of a sample with around 190,000 distinct CDR3 sequences, less than 20% of them seen once. Sequencing was done on a sample of blood. The receptors derive from a woman aged 45-59 years with Graves' hyperthyroidism.

This clonotype was detected many times. The chain recombines TRBV30 with TRBJ2-5, with D possibly TRBD2 on 5 matching bases. Germline V gene data show CDR1 as GTSNPN and CDR2 as SVGIG (reference sequence). CDR3 length: 14 residues. V was shortened by 1 base and J by 5 bases, with 14 bases between the two germline ends. The CDR3 region is CAWSAGSVGETQYF. In nucleotides, the CDR3 is TGTGCCTGGAGTGCGGGGTCAGTAGGGGAGACCCAGTACTTC. The variable domain in full, completed from reference TRBV30 and TRBJ2-5, reads SQTIHQWPATLVQPVGSPLSLECTVEGTSNPNLYWYRQAAGRGLQLLFYSVGIGQISSEVPQNLSASRPQDRQFILSSKKLLLSDSGFYLCAWSAGSVGETQYFGPGTRLLVL.

The rearrangement uses TRBV29-1 and TRBJ2-1; D possibly corresponds to TRBD2 (7 bases). This CDR3 comprises 14 residues. The V gene's germline CDR1 is SQVTM and CDR2 ANQGSEA. Trimming removed 7 bases at V and 2 bases at J, with 15 bases between. The CDR3 loop reads CSAGGGQAYNEQFF. CDR3 nucleotide sequence: TGCAGCGCGGGCGGGGGCCAAGCCTACAATGAGCAGTTCTTC.

This clonotype was counted only a few times. The rearrangement links TRBV27 to TRBJ1-2; TRBD1 matches at 10 bases. V lost 4 bases, J lost 8 bases, and 10 bases stayed unmatched. The CDR3 spans 15 residues. Germline V gene sequence: CDR1 MNHEY, CDR2 SMNVEV (reference sequence). CDR3 sequence (DNA): TGTGCCAGCAGTTCAATTGACAGGGGGCTAGGGGGCTACACCTTC. Residues: CASSSIDRGLGGYTF.

In this sample, this clonotype turned up many times. The chain links TRBV6-2 or TRBV6-3 to TRBJ1-2; maybe TRBD1 (6 bases). The CDR3 is made up of 15 amino acids. Per the germline V gene, CDR1 is MNHEY and CDR2 is SVGEGT. Trimming shortened V by 6 bases and J by 2 bases, and 16 bases separated the two germline ends. CDR3 amino acids: CASSYDRPRNYGYTF. CDR3 DNA: TGTGCCAGCAGCTACGACAGGCCCCGGAACTATGGCTACACCTTC.

This clonotype was recorded many times. This chain uses TRBV7-3 with TRBJ2-1; 11 positions agree with TRBD2. The CDR3 contains 18 residues. J lost 2 bases, V lost 5 bases, and 11 bases had no gene match. Germline V lookup: CDR1 SGHTA, CDR2 FQGTGA. Here the CDR3 reads CASSDPWLAGGAYNEQFF. In DNA, the CDR3 is TGTGCCAGCAGCGACCCGTGGCTAGCGGGAGGCGCCTACAATGAGCAGTTCTTC.

This clonotype showed up many times. V gene TRBV5-1 combines with J gene TRBJ2-7, with 8 bases lining up with TRBD2. The CDR3 loop spans 15 amino acids. The V gene end was trimmed by 4 bases and the J gene end by 3 bases; junction bases not matched to a gene: 9. Germline V gene sequence: CDR1 SGHRS, CDR2 YFSETQ. The CDR3 loop is CASSQPGLVFYEQYF. CDR3 DNA sequence: TGCGCCAGCAGCCAGCCGGGACTAGTTTTCTACGAGCAGTACTTC.

This clonotype was counted only a few times. The rearrangement uses TRBV9 and TRBJ2-7; TRBD2 matches at 9 bases. From germline, CDR1 is SGDLS and CDR2 YYNGEE. The CDR3 sequence is 15 residues long. Unmatched junction bases numbered 8, after V lost 1 base and J lost 6 bases. The CDR3 DNA follows: TGTGCCAGCAGCGTATCGGCGGGAGGGCCGGTCGAGCAGTACTTC. Protein: CASSVSAGGPVEQYF.

The V gene is TRBV7-8, the J gene TRBJ2-2, with D perhaps TRBD1 (5 bases). Deletions cut 5 bases from V and 5 bases from J, with 12 bases between. CDR3 length equals 14 residues. Germline loops: CDR1 SGHVS, CDR2 FQNEAQ. The CDR3: CASSATVTTGELFF. The CDR3 DNA reads TGTGCCAGCAGCGCGACAGTGACTACCGGGGAGCTGTTTTTT.

This clonotype was seen once. With a much larger clone just one base away, this may be a read error. The chain employs TRBV4-1 and TRBJ2-1, with D unclear. The CDR3 consists of 12 residues. Germline V gives CDR1 MGHRA, CDR2 YSYEKL. Trimming removed 4 bases from V and 10 bases from J, with 11 bases in between. CDR3 sequence (DNA): TGCGCCAGCAGCCGGGATAGGTACGAGCAGTTCTTC. Translated, it gives CASSRDRYEQFF.

CDR3: CASMGSGEQYF. The DNA of the CDR3 is TGCGCCAGCATGGGGTCCGGGGAGCAGTACTTC. The chain links TRBV5-1 to TRBJ2-7; unclear D gene. This CDR3 has 11 residues. Germline CDR1 reads SGHRS; CDR2 reads YFSETQ. V was pared by 6 bases and J by 7 bases, with 11 bases between.

The rearrangement joins TRBV7-9 to TRBJ2-1; TRBD2 matches at 7 bases. Unmatched junction bases numbered 10, after V lost 1 base and J lost 4 bases. The length of the CDR3 is 17 residues. Germline V gene lookup returns CDR1 SEHNR and CDR2 FQNEAQ (reference sequence). CDR3 sequence: CASSLGERAGLYNEQFF. The CDR3 DNA reads as TGTGCCAGCAGCTTAGGGGAGCGAGCGGGACTGTACAATGAGCAGTTCTTC.

This clonotype was seen many times. The V and J genes are TRBV13 and TRBJ2-2, with 12 bases identical to TRBD2. The germline V gene encodes CDR1 PRHDT and CDR2 FYEKMQ (reference sequence). The CDR3 runs 16 residues. Trimming took 5 bases from V and 6 from J; bases not matched to a gene: 7. CDR3 sequence: CASSERLAGVAGELFF. The CDR3 DNA reads TGTGCCAGCAGCGAGAGACTAGCGGGAGTGGCCGGGGAGCTGTTTTTT.

In its sample, this clonotype was seen many times. The chain employs TRBV11-2 and TRBJ2-3, with D perhaps TRBD1 (5 bases). The CDR3 sequence is 16 residues long. V gave up 2 bases and J gave up 0 bases, with 12 bases separating them. Germline V gene data show CDR1 as SGHAT and CDR2 as FQNNGV. CDR3 loop: CASSLPHTGSTDTQYF. The CDR3 DNA reads as TGTGCCAGCAGCTTACCCCACACAGGAAGCACAGATACGCAGTATTTT.

This clonotype was found a few times. The chain joins TRBV5-1 to TRBJ1-4, with TRBD1 matching over 7 bases. The CDR3 covers 16 residues. V shed 5 bases, J shed 4 bases, and the junction held 11 bases outside the gene matches. The V gene's germline CDR1 is SGHRS and CDR2 YFSETQ. CDR3 loop: CASSFSGTDNNEKLFF. The CDR3 nucleotides are TGCGCCAGCAGTTTCTCCGGGACAGATAATAATGAAAAACTGTTTTTT.

This clonotype was seen many times. The chain joins TRBV20-1 to TRBJ2-7; no reliable D call. Looked up from germline, CDR1 is DFQATT and CDR2 is SNEGSKA (reference sequence). CDR3 length: 13 residues. V lost 3 bases to trimming and J lost 5 bases, with 14 bases between them. The CDR3 DNA reads as TGCAGTGCTAGTTTGAGGCTTTTCCACGAGCAGTACTTC. Translation gives CSASLRLFHEQYF.

The chain uses TRBV28 and TRBJ1-1; D gene ambiguous. Trimming left V 2 bases short and J 5 bases short, with 12 bases between. CDR1 and CDR2 (germline): MDHEN, SYDVKM. This CDR3 spans 14 amino acids. For the CDR3, the DNA is TGTGCCAGCAGTTTAATACGCGCTGGGACTGAAGCTTTCTTT. It is translated as CASSLIRAGTEAFF.

This clonotype was detected once. The genes are TRBV5-4 and TRBJ2-1; 10 bases line up with TRBD1. The CDR3 is made up of 15 amino acids. Trimming cost V 4 bases and J 2 bases; bases outside gene matches: 3. The germline CDR1 and CDR2 sequences are SGHNT and YYREEE (reference sequence). CDR3 coding DNA: TGTGCCAGCAGCCCGGGACAGGGGACCTACAATGAGCAGTTCTTC. Translation: CASSPGQGTYNEQFF.

The chain is built from TRBV6-2 or TRBV6-3 and TRBJ1-1; D ambiguous. The CDR3 is made up of 14 amino acids. The V gene lost 0 bases and the J gene lost 10 bases, with 15 bases spanning the gap. Germline V gives CDR1 MNHEY, CDR2 SVGEGT. CDR3 sequence (DNA): TGTGCCAGCAGTTACTCGGCGCTTAGGGTGGGAGCTTTCTTT. Residues: CASSYSALRVGAFF.

This clonotype was seen repeatedly, ten times or more. The J gene is TRBJ1-3, the V gene TRBV7-2; tentatively, D is TRBD1 (5 bases). The CDR3 totals 15 residues. V shed 5 bases and J shed 1 base, with 12 bases lying between them. CDR1 SGHTA and CDR2 FQGNSA come from the germline V gene. This CDR3 reads CASSPWWGSGNTIYF. The CDR3 DNA sequence: TGTGCCAGCAGCCCCTGGTGGGGGTCTGGAAACACCATATATTTT.

This clonotype was counted at least ten times. The chain is built from TRBV28 and TRBJ1-5; TRBD1 matches at 8 bases. Germline V lookup: CDR1 MDHEN, CDR2 SYDVKM. Germline trimming cut 3 bases from V and 7 bases from J; bases unmatched to any gene: 5. The CDR3 covers 14 residues. CDR3 region: CASSLRQGKQPQHF. The CDR3, as DNA: TGTGCCAGCAGTTTGAGACAGGGGAAGCAGCCCCAGCATTTT.

This clonotype was seen at least ten times. This chain links TRBV9 with TRBJ1-1; tentatively, D is TRBD1 (5 bases). CDR1 and CDR2 (germline): SGDLS, YYNGEE. V lost 0 bases, J lost 6 bases, and 18 bases lay in between. The CDR3 length is 16 residues. The CDR3 loop reads CASSVDHGARGAEAFF. The CDR3 DNA sequence: TGTGCCAGCAGCGTAGATCACGGGGCGCGGGGAGCTGAAGCTTTCTTT.

In this sample, this clonotype turned up many times. The chain uses TRBV28 and TRBJ2-1; 8 bases line up with TRBD2. The germline V gene has CDR1 MDHEN and CDR2 SYDVKM. This CDR3 is built from 18 residues. After removal of 7 bases from V and 2 bases from J, the junction contained 16 bases not matched to a gene. This CDR3 is CASTYAGGGRIPYNEQFF. Written as DNA, the CDR3 is TGTGCCAGCACTTACGCCGGGGGCGGGAGGATTCCCTACAATGAGCAGTTCTTC.

This clonotype has ten or more counts. The chain recombines TRBV27 with TRBJ2-5, with D hard to call. Germline V gives CDR1 MNHEY, CDR2 SMNVEV (reference sequence). The CDR3 runs to 15 residues. Trimming pared 6 bases from V and 0 bases from J, leaving 14 bases between. The CDR3 nucleotides are TGTGCCAGCAGGCCGCTCGGACGTTACCAAGAGACCCAGTACTTC. Translating it yields CASRPLGRYQETQYF.

This clonotype has a count of ten or more. The chain carries TRBV12-3 or TRBV12-4 and TRBJ2-1, with 7 bases fitting TRBD1. The CDR3 length is 14 residues. V was pared by 6 bases and J by 1 base, with 3 bases of the junction left unmatched. CDR3 in DNA: TGTGCCAGCAGGGGCAGGGGGTCCTACAATGAGCAGTTCTTC. As protein: CASRGRGSYNEQFF.

This chain joins TRBV19 and TRBJ1-1, with D perhaps TRBD1 (6 bases). Germline V gene lookup returns CDR1 LNHDA and CDR2 SQIVND (reference sequence). V lost 3 bases and J 4 bases, leaving 9 bases between the germline ends. The CDR3 sequence is 13 residues long. The CDR3 sequence: CASSIGGPTEAFF. The DNA of the CDR3 is TGTGCCAGTAGTATCGGGGGGCCCACTGAAGCTTTCTTT.

The table lists this clonotype with many counts. The chain is built from TRBV7-3 and TRBJ2-7; 11 nucleotides line up with TRBD2. CDR1 SGHTA and CDR2 FQGTGA come from the germline V gene. Trimming cost V 5 bases and J 7 bases; bases outside gene matches: 13. The CDR3 contains 16 residues. CDR3 sequence (DNA): TGTGCCAGCAGCCCAGGGACTAGCGGAGGGGTATGGGAGCAGTACTTC. Translated, it gives CASSPGTSGGVWEQYF. Filled out from reference TRBV7-3 and TRBJ2-7, the complete variable domain reads GAGVSQTPSNKVTEKGKYVELRCDPISGHTALYWYRQSLGQGPEFLIYFQGTGAADDSGLPNDRFFAVRPEGSVSTLKIQRTERGDSAVYLCASSPGTSGGVWEQYFGPGTRLTVT.

This clonotype was detected a few times. This chain connects TRBV27 to TRBJ1-4; a possible D gene is TRBD1 (5 bases). Trimming removed 0 bases at V and 7 bases at J, with 12 bases between. Germline V CDR1 and CDR2: MNHEY, SMNVEV (reference sequence). The CDR3 has 15 residues. The CDR3 sequence: CASSLSQGWGEKLFF. The CDR3 coding sequence is TGTGCCAGCAGTTTATCCCAGGGCTGGGGTGAAAAACTGTTTTTT.

Worth noting for this clonotype: A much larger clone is a single base away; this may be a read error. The CDR3 protein is CASNQEPHLAGVEETQYF. CDR3 bases: TGTGCCAGCAACCAAGAGCCCCATCTAGCGGGAGTTGAGGAGACCCAGTACTTC. V is TRBV14 and J is TRBJ2-5; 10 bases are shared with TRBD2. Germline-derived CDR1 and CDR2 are SGHDN and FVKESK. The CDR3 runs 18 residues.